Included here is one T cell receptor (beta chain) sequence, with context. In TCRdb, the 5' RACE reads were re-called with MiXCR into one record per CDR3 protein. Among about half a million distinct CDR3 sequences, 15% to 20% were seen once, and the ten largest hold approximately 13%. These data come from a study of T-cell memory formation after mild COVID-19. V was trimmed by 3 bases and J by 5 bases, leaving 4 bases between them. Germline CDR1 and CDR2: SGHAT and FQNNGV. The CDR3 is made up of 12 amino acids. This receptor was taken from an adult woman who had mild COVID-19 (a few samples of this study predate the infection). Cell type and time point are not known. V usage is TRBV11-2 and J usage is TRBJ2-2; no firm D call. The sequencing input was PBMCs or a T cell subset sorted from them (not recorded which). CDR3 region: CASSFMTGELFF. DNA of the CDR3: TGTGCCAGCAGCTTTATGACCGGGGAGCTGTTTTTT. The variable domain in full, with the rest retrieved from reference TRBV11-2 and TRBJ2-2, is EAGVAQSPRYKIIEKRQSVAFWCNPISGHATLYWYQQILGQGPKLLIQFQNNGVVDDSQLPKDRFSAERLKGVDSTLKIQPAKLEDSAVYLCASSFMTGELFFGEGSRLTVL.